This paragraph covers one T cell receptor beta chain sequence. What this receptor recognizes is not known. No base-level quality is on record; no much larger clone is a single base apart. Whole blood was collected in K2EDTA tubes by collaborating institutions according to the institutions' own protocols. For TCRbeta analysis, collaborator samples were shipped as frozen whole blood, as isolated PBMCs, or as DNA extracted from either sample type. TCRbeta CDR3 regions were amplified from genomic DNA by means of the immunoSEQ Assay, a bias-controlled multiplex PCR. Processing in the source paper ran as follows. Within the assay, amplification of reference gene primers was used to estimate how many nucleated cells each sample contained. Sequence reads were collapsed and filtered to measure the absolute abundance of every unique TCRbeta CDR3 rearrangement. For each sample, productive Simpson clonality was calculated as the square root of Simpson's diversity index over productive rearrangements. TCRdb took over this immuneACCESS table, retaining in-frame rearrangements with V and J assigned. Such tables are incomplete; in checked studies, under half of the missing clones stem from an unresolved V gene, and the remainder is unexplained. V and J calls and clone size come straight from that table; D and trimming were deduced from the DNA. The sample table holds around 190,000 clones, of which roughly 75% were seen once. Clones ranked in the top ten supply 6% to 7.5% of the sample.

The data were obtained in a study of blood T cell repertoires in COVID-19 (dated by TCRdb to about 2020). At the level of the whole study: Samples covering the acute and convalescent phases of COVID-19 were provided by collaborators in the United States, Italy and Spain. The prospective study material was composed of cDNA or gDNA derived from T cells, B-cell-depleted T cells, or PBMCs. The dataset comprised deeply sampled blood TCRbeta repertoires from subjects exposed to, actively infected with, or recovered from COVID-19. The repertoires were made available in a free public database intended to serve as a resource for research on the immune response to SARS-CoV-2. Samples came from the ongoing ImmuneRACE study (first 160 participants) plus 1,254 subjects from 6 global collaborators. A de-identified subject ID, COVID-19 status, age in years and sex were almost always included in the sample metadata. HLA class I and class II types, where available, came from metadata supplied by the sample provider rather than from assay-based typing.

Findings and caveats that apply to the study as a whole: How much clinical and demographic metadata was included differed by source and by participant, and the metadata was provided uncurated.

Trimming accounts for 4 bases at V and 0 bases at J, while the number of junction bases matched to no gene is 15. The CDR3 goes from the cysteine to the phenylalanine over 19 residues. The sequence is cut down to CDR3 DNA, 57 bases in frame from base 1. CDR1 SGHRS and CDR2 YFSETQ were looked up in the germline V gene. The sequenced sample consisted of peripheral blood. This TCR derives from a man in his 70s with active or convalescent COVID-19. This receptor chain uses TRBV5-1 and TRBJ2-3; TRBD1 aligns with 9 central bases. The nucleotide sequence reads TGCGCCAGCAGCCTCCACAGGGGGCGTCAGGGGGAGAGCACAGATACGCAGTATTTT. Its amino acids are CASSLHRGRQGESTDTQYF.